The 32 T cell receptor beta chains reported below all come from one sample, sequenced in a study of CD8 T cells in Susac syndrome. The RNA, 0.5 to 1 ug, was put through reverse transcription using random hexamers. TCRdb recomputed calls from the immunoSEQ multiplex PCR reads with MiXCR, one row per CDR3 protein. The data show roughly 150,000 distinct CDR3 sequences, with 94% seen just once and more than 0.2% held by the top ten. Sequencing was done on a sample of CD8+ T cells from PBMCs. These receptors were obtained from a human donor with multiple sclerosis.

The chain employs TRBV29-1 and TRBJ2-7, with 7 bases aligning to TRBD1. The CDR3 has 13 amino acids. Germline V gene data show CDR1 as SQVTM and CDR2 as ANQGSEA. Germline trimming cut 3 bases from V and 2 bases from J; bases unmatched to any gene: 4. As DNA, the CDR3 is TGCAGCGTTGAGGGGGACAGCCCCTACGAGCAGTACTTC. Translation gives CSVEGDSPYEQYF.

This clonotype was recorded only once. V usage is TRBV29-1 and J usage is TRBJ2-1; D is perhaps TRBD2 (5 bases). This CDR3 region has 12 residues. The germline V and J ends were trimmed by 6 bases and 7 bases, with 13 bases remaining between them. CDR1 and CDR2 from the germline V gene are SQVTM and ANQGSEA. For the CDR3, the DNA is TGCAGCGTGGTCGCCTGGGAGAATGAGCAGTTCTTC. Its translation is CSVVAWENEQFF.

V is TRBV27 and J is TRBJ2-7; 9 bases fit TRBD2. The V and J ends lost 0 bases and 2 bases, in that order; junction bases with no gene match: 29. This CDR3 has 24 residues. Germline V gene data show CDR1 as MNHEY and CDR2 as SMNVEV (reference sequence). The CDR3 DNA sequence: TGTGCCAGCAGTTTATCGGGACCGGGACTAGCCGAACGCCGCACCCTTTTACAAACCTACGAGCAGTACTTC. This gives the protein CASSLSGPGLAERRTLLQTYEQYF.

The chain combines TRBV25-1 with TRBJ1-2; the D gene is possibly TRBD1 (5 bases). The V gene's germline CDR1 is MGHDK and CDR2 SYGVNS. V was pared by 8 bases and J by 4 bases, with 11 bases between. CDR3 length: 12 amino acids. CDR3 nucleotide sequence: TGTGCCAGCTGGGCGGGGGTCTATGGCTACACCTTC. This gives the protein CASWAGVYGYTF.

This rearrangement joins TRBV9 to TRBJ2-1; perhaps TRBD1 as D (5 bases). This CDR3 spans 14 amino acids. With 4 bases removed from V and 8 bases from J, the gap between germline ends came to 16 bases. Germline lookup yields CDR1 SGDLS and CDR2 YYNGEE. The DNA of the CDR3 is TGTGCCAGCAGCCTCAGCAGGGTGTTCGATGAGCAGTTCTTC. It encodes CASSLSRVFDEQFF.

The CDR3 DNA follows: TGTGCCAGCAGCCGCGGACAGGGGAGGTCCTACGAGCAGTACTTC. Residues: CASSRGQGRSYEQYF. The chain carries TRBV7-8 and TRBJ2-7, with 9 bases lining up with TRBD1. Germline CDR1 is SGHVS and CDR2 is FQNEAQ. CDR3 size: 15 residues. The V segment lost 5 bases and the J segment 1 base; nucleotides outside the gene matches: 6.

The chain couples TRBV13 to TRBJ2-7, with D perhaps matching TRBD1 (5 bases). Looked up from germline, CDR1 is PRHDT and CDR2 is FYEKMQ (reference sequence). V lost 5 bases to trimming and J lost 1 base, with 12 bases between them. This CDR3 has 14 residues. Here the CDR3 reads CASSPLTDSYEQYF. The CDR3, as DNA: TGTGCCAGCAGCCCGTTGACAGATTCCTACGAGCAGTACTTC.

This sequence joins TRBV3-1 and TRBJ2-3; tentative D call: TRBD1 (5 bases). V was pared by 4 bases and J by 6 bases, with 17 bases between. CDR1 and CDR2 from the germline V gene are LGHDT and YNNKEL (reference sequence). The CDR3 totals 15 residues. The CDR3 DNA reads as TGTGCCAGCAGCCCGACAGTAGGTCGAGTCGATACGCAGTATTTT. Translation gives CASSPTVGRVDTQYF.

The chain carries TRBV9 and TRBJ2-7; D unresolved. Germline V gives CDR1 SGDLS, CDR2 YYNGEE. V lost 0 bases and J 5 bases, leaving 9 bases between the germline ends. The CDR3 is 13 amino acids. Here the CDR3 DNA reads TGTGCCAGCAGCGTAGCACAGATCGACGAGCAGTACTTC. Its translation is CASSVAQIDEQYF.

The genes are TRBV7-9 and TRBJ2-7, with 10 bases aligning to TRBD1. Per germline, CDR1 SEHNR and CDR2 FQNEAQ (reference sequence). The CDR3 loop spans 12 amino acids. V lost 5 bases, J lost 6 bases, and 1 base stayed unmatched. CDR3: CASSGDRGEQYF. The CDR3 nucleotides read TGTGCCAGCAGCGGGGACAGGGGCGAGCAGTACTTC.

J is TRBJ1-2 and V is TRBV12-3 or TRBV12-4; D is unresolved. CDR3 length equals 11 residues. The V end was cut by 5 bases, the J end by 4 bases, with 5 bases between. CDR3 bases: TGTGCCAGCAGTGCCCTCTATGGCTACACCTTC. Translation: CASSALYGYTF.

This chain connects TRBV5-1 to TRBJ1-2; a possible D gene is TRBD1 (5 bases). V gave up 7 bases and J gave up 4 bases, with 8 bases separating them. The CDR3 length is 11 residues. Germline lookup yields CDR1 SGHRS and CDR2 YFSETQ. The CDR3 protein is CASQGGYGYTF. The CDR3 nucleotides are TGCGCCAGCCAGGGAGGCTATGGCTACACCTTC. The whole variable domain, filled in from reference TRBV5-1 and TRBJ1-2, reads KAGVTQTPRYLIKTRGQQVTLSCSPISGHRSVSWYQQTPGQGLQFLFEYFSETQRNKGNFPGRFSGRQFSNSRSEMNVSTLELGDSALYLCASQGGYGYTFGSGTRLTVV.

The chain is built from TRBV3-1 and TRBJ2-7, with 8 positions matching TRBD1. Per germline, CDR1 LGHDT and CDR2 YNNKEL (reference sequence). This CDR3 spans 14 amino acids. V dropped 3 bases and J dropped 3; count of bases not matched to a gene: 4. The CDR3: CASSHRDRRYEQYF. CDR3 in DNA: TGTGCCAGCAGCCACCGGGACAGGCGCTACGAGCAGTACTTC.

This chain joins TRBV6-5 and TRBJ2-7; no clear D gene. Germline V gene lookup returns CDR1 MNHEY and CDR2 SVGAGI. The CDR3 is made up of 13 amino acids. Trimming took off 0 bases at V and 4 bases at J, with 7 bases between the two ends. CDR3 coding DNA: TGTGCCAGCAGTTACTCGATGGGATACGAGCAGTACTTC. Translating gives CASSYSMGYEQYF.

The J gene is TRBJ1-5, the V gene TRBV20-1; D call uncertain. The CDR3 loop spans 11 amino acids. Germline CDR1 reads DFQATT; CDR2 reads SNEGSKA (reference sequence). V was cut by 0 bases and J by 10 bases, with 7 bases left in between. The CDR3 DNA reads as TGCAGTGCTAGAGATCAAGGACCCCAGCATTTT. It is translated as CSARDQGPQHF.

A note on this clonotype: At one boundary the junction diverges from the germline segment, which might be a read error. The rearrangement joins TRBV7-7 to TRBJ2-3; no clear D gene. Germline loops: CDR1 SSHAT, CDR2 FNYEAQ (reference sequence). The CDR3 covers 14 residues. CDR3 nucleotide sequence: TGTGCTAGCAGCTTAGACCGGAGAACAGATACGCAGTATTTT. It specifies CASSLDRRTDTQYF.

V gene TRBV12-3 or TRBV12-4 combines with J gene TRBJ1-5, with D possibly being TRBD1 (5 bases). There are 14 residues in the CDR3. The V end was cut by 4 bases, the J end by 8 bases, with 15 bases between. The CDR3: CASSSAGVYEPQHF. The CDR3 bases are TGTGCCAGCAGTTCGGCGGGGGTATATGAGCCCCAGCATTTT.

About this clonotype itself: The DNA is omitted, as the CDR3 cannot be located on it reliably, and the CDR3 follows TCRdb's listing. This chain joins TRBV7-2 and TRBJ1-1; TRBD1, as called in the table, went unchecked against the DNA. The CDR3 has 16 amino acids, counting both end residues. In germline, CDR1 is SGHTA, CDR2 FQGNSA. The CDR3 here is CASSFGEGTMNTEAFF.

The rearrangement links TRBV30 to TRBJ2-7; D perhaps matches TRBD2 (6 bases). The CDR3 totals 11 residues. The germline V gene encodes CDR1 GTSNPN and CDR2 SVGIG (reference sequence). V gave up 6 bases and J gave up 5 bases, with 11 bases separating them. The chain's CDR3 is CACRLGNEQYF. CDR3 DNA sequence: TGTGCCTGCAGACTAGGGAACGAGCAGTACTTC.

The chain links TRBV6-1 to TRBJ1-4; D is unresolved. Germline values: CDR1 MNHNS, CDR2 SASEGT. Deletions cut 2 bases from V and 0 bases from J, with 10 bases between. The CDR3 extends over 16 amino acids. CDR3 in amino acids: CASSEIGTATNEKLFF. Here the CDR3 DNA reads TGTGCCAGCAGTGAAATCGGAACAGCAACTAATGAAAAACTGTTTTTT.

In this sample, this clonotype turned up a few times. The chain combines TRBV20-1 with TRBJ2-7; D remains ambiguous. Germline V gene sequence: CDR1 DFQATT, CDR2 SNEGSKA (reference sequence). This CDR3 is 12 amino acids long. The V and J ends lost 0 bases and 4 bases respectively, with 7 bases between them. The CDR3 sequence: CSARDGSYEQYF. The CDR3 nucleotides read TGCAGTGCTAGAGATGGCAGTTACGAGCAGTACTTC.

The CDR3 region is CASSQETSRGGPDTQYF. The CDR3 region has the DNA TGTGCCAGCAGCCAAGAAACTTCACGGGGGGGGCCCGATACGCAGTATTTT. The chain couples TRBV4-2 to TRBJ2-3, with 8 bases aligning to TRBD2. V dropped 0 bases and J dropped 6; count of bases not matched to a gene: 11. Germline values: CDR1 LGHNA, CDR2 YNFKEQ. CDR3 length: 17 amino acids.

V is TRBV7-9 and J is TRBJ2-7; 11 bases are a match to TRBD2. V was clipped by 2 bases and J by 3 bases; unmatched bases: 6. Germline CDR1 and CDR2: SEHNR and FQNEAQ (reference sequence). The CDR3 extends over 16 amino acids. In nucleotides, the CDR3 is TGTGCCAGCAGCTTATTTCCTAGCGGGGGGTTCTACGAGCAGTACTTC. Translating gives CASSLFPSGGFYEQYF.

V gene TRBV4-1 combines with J gene TRBJ2-2, with 7 bases aligning to TRBD2. The germline V gene has CDR1 MGHRA and CDR2 YSYEKL. The junction had 10 bases not matched to a gene; V was cut back by 1 base and J by 8 bases. CDR3 size: 16 residues. The chain's CDR3 is CASSQAPAGNKGELFF. CDR3 bases: TGCGCCAGCAGCCAAGCCCCAGCGGGGAATAAGGGGGAGCTGTTTTTT.

The chain recombines TRBV12-3 or TRBV12-4 with TRBJ2-1; 7 bases line up with TRBD1. After removal of 6 bases from V and 4 bases from J, the junction contained 6 bases not matched to a gene. The CDR3 totals 14 residues. CDR3 sequence: CASRGTARYNEQFF. The CDR3 DNA reads TGTGCCAGCAGGGGGACAGCGCGGTACAATGAGCAGTTCTTC.

This rearrangement joins TRBV10-3 to TRBJ2-7; 7 nucleotides match TRBD2. The CDR3 length is 20 residues. Per germline, CDR1 ENHRY and CDR2 SYGVKD. The V gene end was trimmed by 0 bases and the J gene end by 3 bases; junction bases not matched to a gene: 20. CDR3 sequence: CAISESIVTPGQKRGYEQYF. The DNA of the CDR3 is TGTGCCATCAGTGAGTCGATAGTGACCCCCGGGCAGAAGCGGGGCTACGAGCAGTACTTC.

This chain uses TRBV5-1 with TRBJ2-5; 7 nucleotides match TRBD1. The CDR3 has 17 residues. Losses at the gene ends were 0 bases for V and 1 base for J; bases not matched to a gene: 9. Germline V gene sequence: CDR1 SGHRS, CDR2 YFSETQ. DNA for the CDR3: TGCGCCAGCAGCTTGGTCCCTACTGACAGGGTCCAAGAGACCCAGTACTTC. This encodes CASSLVPTDRVQETQYF.

The chain joins TRBV28 to TRBJ2-5; 10 nucleotides line up with TRBD2. The germline CDR1 and CDR2 sequences are MDHEN and SYDVKM. The CDR3 is 19 amino acids. With 2 bases clipped from V and 2 bases from J, the junction kept 14 bases outside the gene matches. This CDR3 reads CASSLKRGTSDQDQETQYF. In DNA form, the CDR3 reads TGTGCCAGCAGTTTAAAGCGAGGGACTAGCGACCAAGATCAAGAGACCCAGTACTTC.

This clonotype came up a few times. CDR3 nucleotides: TGTGCCAGCAGCGTAGGGGGGTCGCAGACCCAGTACTTC. Its translation is CASSVGGSQTQYF. The V gene is TRBV9, the J gene TRBJ2-5; either TRBD1 or TRBD2 may fit D (5 bases each). The germline V gene has CDR1 SGDLS and CDR2 YYNGEE. This CDR3 is 13 amino acids long. Trimming removed 0 bases from V and 6 bases from J, with 9 bases in between.

This clonotype was seen just once. V gene TRBV2 combines with J gene TRBJ2-7; D might be TRBD2 (5 bases). The CDR3 length is 16 residues. Germline lookup yields CDR1 SNHLY and CDR2 FYNNEI. V lost 1 base, J lost 7 bases, and 20 bases lay in between. This CDR3 reads CASSEEEFSGEWEQYF. In DNA form, the CDR3 reads TGTGCCAGCAGTGAAGAGGAGTTCTCCGGGGAGTGGGAGCAGTACTTC.

This rearrangement joins TRBV4-2 to TRBJ2-1, with 9 bases matching TRBD2. The V gene's germline CDR1 is LGHNA and CDR2 YNFKEQ. The V segment lost 0 bases and the J segment 14 bases; nucleotides outside the gene matches: 5. The CDR3 spans 13 residues. The CDR3: CASSQEESGGKFF. The CDR3 DNA follows: TGTGCCAGCAGCCAAGAAGAAAGCGGGGGGAAGTTCTTC.

The V and J genes are TRBV5-4 and TRBJ1-6, with D uncertain. V was clipped by 4 bases and J by 3 bases, with 17 bases between them. This CDR3 region has 17 residues. Germline-derived CDR1 and CDR2 are SGHNT and YYREEE (reference sequence). CDR3 sequence: CASSEGLHRDYNSPLHF. Written as DNA, the CDR3 is TGTGCCAGCAGCGAAGGACTCCATCGGGACTATAATTCACCCCTCCACTTT. The complete variable domain, with remaining parts taken from reference TRBV5-4 and TRBJ1-6, reads ETGVTQSPTHLIKTRGQQVTLRCSSQSGHNTVSWYQQALGQGPQFIFQYYREEENGRGNFPPRFSGLQFPNYSSELNVNALELDDSALYLCASSEGLHRDYNSPLHFGNGTRLTVT.